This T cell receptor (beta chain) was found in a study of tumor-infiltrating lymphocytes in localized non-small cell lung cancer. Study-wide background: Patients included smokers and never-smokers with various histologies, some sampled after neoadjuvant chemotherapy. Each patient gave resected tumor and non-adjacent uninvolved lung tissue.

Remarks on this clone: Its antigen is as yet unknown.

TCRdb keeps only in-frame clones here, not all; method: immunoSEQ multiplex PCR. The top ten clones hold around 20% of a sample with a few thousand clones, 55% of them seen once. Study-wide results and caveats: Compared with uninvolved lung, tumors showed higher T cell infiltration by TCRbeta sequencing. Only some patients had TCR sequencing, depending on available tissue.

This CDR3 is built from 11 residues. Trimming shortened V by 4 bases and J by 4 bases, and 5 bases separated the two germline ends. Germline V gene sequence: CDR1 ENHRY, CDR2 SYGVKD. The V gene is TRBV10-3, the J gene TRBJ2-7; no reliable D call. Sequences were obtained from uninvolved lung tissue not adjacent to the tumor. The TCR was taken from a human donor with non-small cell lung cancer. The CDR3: CAISVGYEQYF. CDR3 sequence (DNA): TGTGCCATCAGTGTGGGGTACGAGCAGTACTTC.